The sequence of this T cell receptor beta chain was determined in a study of control samples from healthy donors and cancer patients. This table comes from immunoSEQ multiplex PCR, and its TCRdb copy is limited to in-frame clones, with some not included. This sample carries roughly 43,000 clones, about 95% of them seen once, and the ten largest clones take 24%. J lost 5 bases, V lost 6 bases, and 18 bases had no gene match. This CDR3 region has 18 residues. Germline CDR1 PRHDT, CDR2 FYEKMQ (reference sequence). The material sequenced was blood. This chain uses TRBV13 with TRBJ2-1; TRBD1 matches 8 bases. This TCR came from a man aged 60-69 years in good health. The DNA for the CDR3 is TGTGCCAGCAGTTCCTCCTTCTCAGGGGGCGCGTTTCACAATGAGCAGTTCTTC. Protein product: CASSSSFSGGAFHNEQFF.